The sequence of this T cell receptor (beta chain) was determined in a study of Graves' ophthalmopathy and Graves' hyperthyroidism. Clinical symptoms, serum thyroxine, TRAb, thyroid ultrasound and orbital computed tomography were relied on for diagnosis. The germline CDR1 and CDR2 sequences are ENHRY and SYGVKD. The CDR3 runs to 17 residues. Trimming pared 3 bases from V and 1 base from J, leaving 15 bases between. RNA transcripts were the template, and TCR beta CDR3 regions were amplified from them. In the first round, RT-PCR was carried out with HTBI primers, and a multiplex PCR formed the second round. TCRdb recomputed calls from the multiplex PCR reads with MiXCR, one row per CDR3 protein. The repertoire holds 600,000 to 950,000 distinct CDR3 sequences, about 44% seen once, with around 40% in the top ten.

The rearrangement links TRBV10-3 to TRBJ2-2; tentatively, D is TRBD1 (6 bases). The source of this sequence is an adult man with Graves' ophthalmopathy. The sequenced sample consisted of peripheral blood. The CDR3 protein is CAISDRWGHKNTGELFF. CDR3 DNA sequence: TGTGCCATCAGTGACCGGTGGGGACACAAGAACACCGGGGAGCTGTTTTTT.